This T cell receptor beta chain came from a study of blood T cell repertoires in COVID-19. Across the whole study: Samples representing acute and convalescent COVID-19 were sourced from the United States, Italy and Spain. PBMCs, B-cell-depleted T cells, or T cells were the source of the cDNA or gDNA that made up the material.

J lost 3 bases, V lost 7 bases, and 4 bases had no gene match. Germline lookup yields CDR1 SGDLS and CDR2 YYNGEE. The CDR3 extends over 13 amino acids. In the source study's methods: Quantification of nucleated cells was approximated via reference gene primer amplification. Produced via immunoSEQ multiplex PCR; TCRdb's table is partial and in-frame only. The DNA gave D and trimming, while V, J and clone size come from that table. The top ten clones hold roughly 20% of a sample with around 200,000 clones, 70% to 90% of them seen once. The V gene is TRBV9, the J gene TRBJ2-7; TRBD1 agrees at 10 bases. The sample taken for sequencing was peripheral blood. The clonotype comes from a man in his 70s with active or convalescent COVID-19. The DNA of the CDR3 is TGTGCCAGCTCCGGACAGGGGGGCTACGAGCAGTACTTC. Translated, it gives CASSGQGGYEQYF.